This is a list of T cell receptor beta chains from one sample in a study of cytomegalovirus exposure and HLA in healthy donors. TCRdb keeps only in-frame clones here, not all; method: immunoSEQ multiplex PCR. Its table lists around 190,000 clones. Sequencing was done on a sample of PBMCs. The receptors shown here come from a woman aged 25 to 45 in good health and CMV-seropositive. Each CDR3 is given without its conserved first and last residue.

>TRBV6-5|TRBJ2-3
ASRARGTTDTQY
>TRBV29-1|TRBJ2-7
SAVTFTSGRAWNEQY
>TRBV20-1|TRBJ2-7
SASQGLARN
>TRBV4-1|TRBJ2-5
ASSRLVPKETQY
>TRBV5-4|TRBJ2-3
ASSGTSGALTDTQY
>TRBV4-1|TRBJ2-7
ASSRELADSYEQY
>TRBV7-6|TRBJ2-2
ASSLIAGGSTGELF
>TRBV19|TRBJ1-5
ASSIAAGSGQPQH
>TRBV28|TRBJ2-7
ASLKGGASDSSYEQY
>TRBV7-2|TRBJ1-2
ASRDRGQNYGYT
>TRBV19|TRBJ2-6
ASSIRDRGFFGANVLT
>TRBV10-3|TRBJ2-2
AISESGGTGELF
>TRBV5-4|TRBJ1-4
ASSLQGAVEKLF
>TRBV5-1|TRBJ1-1
ASSPGQMNTEAF
>TRBV5-1|TRBJ2-2
ASSWTGPGELF
>TRBV29-1|TRBJ1-2
SVHLGSPYGYT